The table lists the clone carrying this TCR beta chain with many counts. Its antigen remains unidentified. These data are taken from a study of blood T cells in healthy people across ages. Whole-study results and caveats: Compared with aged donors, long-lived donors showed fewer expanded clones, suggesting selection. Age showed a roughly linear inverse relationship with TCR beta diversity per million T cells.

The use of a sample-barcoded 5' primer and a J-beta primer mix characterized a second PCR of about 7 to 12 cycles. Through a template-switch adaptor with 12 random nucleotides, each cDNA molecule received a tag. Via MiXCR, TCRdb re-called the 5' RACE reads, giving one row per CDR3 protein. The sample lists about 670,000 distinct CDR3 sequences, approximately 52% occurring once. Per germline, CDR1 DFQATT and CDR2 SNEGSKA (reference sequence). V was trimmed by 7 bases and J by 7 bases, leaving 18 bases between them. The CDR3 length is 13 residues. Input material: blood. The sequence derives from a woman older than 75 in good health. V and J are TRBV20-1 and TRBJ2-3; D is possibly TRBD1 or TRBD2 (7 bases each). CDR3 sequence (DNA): TGCAGTGGCCAGGGAGGGGGCGAATATACGCAGTATTTT. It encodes CSGQGGGEYTQYF.